This T cell receptor beta chain was observed in a study of shared clonotypes between healthy human individuals. Study results and caveats: Researchers found naive subsets generally carried larger estimated richness than memory subsets.

Naive CD8 cells were CD45RO-negative, positively selected for CCR7, excluding terminally differentiated effector memory CD45RA+ cells. The germline CDR1 and CDR2 sequences are SGHVS and FNYEAQ. The CDR3 consists of 15 residues. The germline V and J ends were trimmed by 7 bases and 4 bases, with 19 bases remaining between them. Clones were sequenced by immunoSEQ multiplex PCR, and TCRdb holds only the in-frame ones, with some missing. The sample has about 820,000 clones, 85% to 95% seen once; the top ten hold around 24%. A remark on this clone: Its antigen remains unknown.

The clonotype originates from a man aged 30 to 45 in good health. This chain joins TRBV7-6 and TRBJ2-5; maybe TRBD1 (6 bases). The sample comprised naive CD8+ T cells sorted from blood. CDR3 amino acids: CASTNLGALTETQYF. CDR3 nucleotides: TGTGCCAGCACCAACCTGGGGGCCCTCACAGAGACCCAGTACTTC.